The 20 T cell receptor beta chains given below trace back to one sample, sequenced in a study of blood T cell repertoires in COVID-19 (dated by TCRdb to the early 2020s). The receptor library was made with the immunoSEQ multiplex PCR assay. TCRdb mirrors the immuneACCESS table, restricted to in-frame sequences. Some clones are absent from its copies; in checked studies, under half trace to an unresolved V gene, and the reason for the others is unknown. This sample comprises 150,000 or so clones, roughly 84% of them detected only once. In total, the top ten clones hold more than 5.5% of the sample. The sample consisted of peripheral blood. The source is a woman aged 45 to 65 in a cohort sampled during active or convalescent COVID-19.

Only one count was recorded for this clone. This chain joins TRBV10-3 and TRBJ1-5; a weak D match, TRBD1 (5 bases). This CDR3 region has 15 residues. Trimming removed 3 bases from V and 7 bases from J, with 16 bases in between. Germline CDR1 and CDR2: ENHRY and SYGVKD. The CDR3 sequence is CAISDPGQGGQPQHF. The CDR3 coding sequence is TGTGCCATCAGTGACCCCGGTCAGGGTGGCCAGCCCCAGCATTTT.

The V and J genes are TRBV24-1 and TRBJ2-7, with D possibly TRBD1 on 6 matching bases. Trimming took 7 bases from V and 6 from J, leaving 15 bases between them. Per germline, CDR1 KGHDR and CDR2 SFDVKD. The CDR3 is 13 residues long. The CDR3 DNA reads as TGTGCCACCAGGGGATCCGGGACAACCGAGCAGTACTTC. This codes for CATRGSGTTEQYF.

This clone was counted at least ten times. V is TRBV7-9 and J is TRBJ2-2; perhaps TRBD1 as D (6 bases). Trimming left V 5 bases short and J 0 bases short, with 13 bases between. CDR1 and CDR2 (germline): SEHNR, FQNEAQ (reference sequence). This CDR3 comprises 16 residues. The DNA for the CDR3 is TGTGCCAGCAGCCCGAACAGGGAAGCGAACACCGGGGAGCTGTTTTTT. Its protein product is CASSPNREANTGELFF.

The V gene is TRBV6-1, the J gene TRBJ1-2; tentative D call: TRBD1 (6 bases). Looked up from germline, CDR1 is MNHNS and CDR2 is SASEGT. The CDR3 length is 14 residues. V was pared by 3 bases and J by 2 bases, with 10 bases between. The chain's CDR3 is CASSEGQGNYGYTF. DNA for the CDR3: TGTGCCAGCAGTGAGGGGCAGGGGAACTATGGCTACACCTTC.

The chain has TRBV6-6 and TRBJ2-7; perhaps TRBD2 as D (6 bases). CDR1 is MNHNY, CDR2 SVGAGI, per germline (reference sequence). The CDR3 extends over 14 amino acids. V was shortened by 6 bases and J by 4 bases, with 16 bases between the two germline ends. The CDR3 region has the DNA TGTGCCAGCAGACCCCCGACAGCGGGTTACGAGCAGTACTTC. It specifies CASRPPTAGYEQYF.

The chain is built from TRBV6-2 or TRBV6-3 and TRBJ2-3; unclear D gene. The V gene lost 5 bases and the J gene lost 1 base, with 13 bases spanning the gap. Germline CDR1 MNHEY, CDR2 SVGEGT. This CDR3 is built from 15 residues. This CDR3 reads CASSDIGSRTDTQYF. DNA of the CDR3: TGTGCCAGCAGTGATATCGGGTCGCGCACAGATACGCAGTATTTT.

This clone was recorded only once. The CDR3 region is CASSSYQDTQAFF. CDR3 DNA sequence: TGTGCCAGTAGTTCATACCAGGACACCCAAGCTTTCTTT. J is TRBJ1-1 and V is TRBV19; D possibly corresponds to TRBD1 (5 bases). The germline gives CDR1 LNHDA, CDR2 SQIVND (reference sequence). The CDR3 has 13 residues. V lost 5 bases to trimming and J lost 9 bases, with 16 bases between them.

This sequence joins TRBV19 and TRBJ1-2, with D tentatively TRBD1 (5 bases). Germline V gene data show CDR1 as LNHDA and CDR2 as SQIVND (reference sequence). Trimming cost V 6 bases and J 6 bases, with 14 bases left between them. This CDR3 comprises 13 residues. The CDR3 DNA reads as TGTGCCAGTAGAGCGGGGCGTGTGGATGGCTACACCTTC. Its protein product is CASRAGRVDGYTF.

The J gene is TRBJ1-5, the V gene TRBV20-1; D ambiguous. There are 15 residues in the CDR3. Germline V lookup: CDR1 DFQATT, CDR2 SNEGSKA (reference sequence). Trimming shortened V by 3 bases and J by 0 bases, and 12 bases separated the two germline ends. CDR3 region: CSASSRRDSNQPQHF. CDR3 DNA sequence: TGCAGTGCTAGTAGTCGCCGGGATAGCAATCAGCCCCAGCATTTT.

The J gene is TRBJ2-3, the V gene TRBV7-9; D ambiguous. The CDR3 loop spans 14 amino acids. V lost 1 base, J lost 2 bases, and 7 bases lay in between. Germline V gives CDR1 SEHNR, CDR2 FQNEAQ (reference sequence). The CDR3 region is CASSLVQSTDTQYF. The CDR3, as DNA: TGTGCCAGCAGCTTAGTACAGTCCACAGATACGCAGTATTTT.

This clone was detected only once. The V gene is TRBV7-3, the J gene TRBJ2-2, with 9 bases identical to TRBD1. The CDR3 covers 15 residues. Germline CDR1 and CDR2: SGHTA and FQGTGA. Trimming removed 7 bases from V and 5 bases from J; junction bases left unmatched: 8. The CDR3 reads CASTQQGASTGELFF. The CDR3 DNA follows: TGTGCCAGCACCCAACAGGGGGCATCAACCGGGGAGCTGTTTTTT.

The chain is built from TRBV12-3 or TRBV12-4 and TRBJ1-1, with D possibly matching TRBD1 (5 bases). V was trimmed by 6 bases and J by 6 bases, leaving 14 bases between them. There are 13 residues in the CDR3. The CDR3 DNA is TGTGCCAGCAGGGGGCGGGACCGGTCTGAAGCTTTCTTT. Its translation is CASRGRDRSEAFF.

The CDR3 DNA sequence: TGTGCCAGCAGTGAATTGTCCACGAGCTCCTATAATTCACCCCTCCACTTT. The encoded protein is CASSELSTSSYNSPLHF. This rearrangement joins TRBV25-1 to TRBJ1-6; D is undetermined. V was pared by 1 base and J by 0 bases, with 10 bases between. The CDR3 runs 17 residues. Germline V gene sequence: CDR1 MGHDK, CDR2 SYGVNS.

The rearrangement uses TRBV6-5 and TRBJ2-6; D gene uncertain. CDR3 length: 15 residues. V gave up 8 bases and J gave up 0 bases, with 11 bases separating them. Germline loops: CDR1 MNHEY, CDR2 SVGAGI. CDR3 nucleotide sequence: TGTGCCAGCCAGGCAGGTGCCTCTGGGGCCAACGTCCTGACTTTC. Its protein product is CASQAGASGANVLTF.

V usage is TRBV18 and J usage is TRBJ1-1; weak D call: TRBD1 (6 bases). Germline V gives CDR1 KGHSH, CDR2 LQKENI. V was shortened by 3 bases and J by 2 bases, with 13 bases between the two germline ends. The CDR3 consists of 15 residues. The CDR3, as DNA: TGTGCCAGCTCACCTATTGGACAGATAAACACTGAAGCTTTCTTT. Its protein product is CASSPIGQINTEAFF.

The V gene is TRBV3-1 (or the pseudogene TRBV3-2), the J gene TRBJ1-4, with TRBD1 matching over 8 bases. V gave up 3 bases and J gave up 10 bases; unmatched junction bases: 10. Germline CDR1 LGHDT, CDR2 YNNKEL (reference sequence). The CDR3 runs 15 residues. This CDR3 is CASSHQGTGLGKLFF. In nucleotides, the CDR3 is TGTGCCAGCAGCCACCAAGGGACAGGTCTTGGAAAACTGTTTTTT.

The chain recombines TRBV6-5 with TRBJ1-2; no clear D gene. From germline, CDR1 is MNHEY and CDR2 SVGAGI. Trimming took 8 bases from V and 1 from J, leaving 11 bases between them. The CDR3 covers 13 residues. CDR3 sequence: CASRRSGNYGYTF. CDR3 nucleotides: TGTGCCAGCCGACGATCGGGTAACTATGGCTACACCTTC.

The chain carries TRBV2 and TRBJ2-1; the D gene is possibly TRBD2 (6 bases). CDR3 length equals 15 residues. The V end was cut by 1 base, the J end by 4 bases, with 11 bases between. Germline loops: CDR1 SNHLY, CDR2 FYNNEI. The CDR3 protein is CASSEGRGRYNEQFF. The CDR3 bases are TGTGCCAGCAGTGAAGGCCGGGGGAGATACAATGAGCAGTTCTTC. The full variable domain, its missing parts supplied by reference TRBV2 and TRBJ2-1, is EPEVTQTPSHQVTQMGQEVILRCVPISNHLYFYWYRQILGQKVEFLVSFYNNEISEKSEIFDDQFSVERPDGSNFTLKIRSTKLEDSAMYFCASSEGRGRYNEQFFGPGTRLTVL.

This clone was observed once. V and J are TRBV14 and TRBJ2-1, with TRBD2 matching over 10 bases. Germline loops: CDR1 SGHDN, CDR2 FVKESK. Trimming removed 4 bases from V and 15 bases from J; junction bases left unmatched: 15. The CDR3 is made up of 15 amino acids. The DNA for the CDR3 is TGTGCCAGCAGCCCTGATACTAGCGGGGAACTTGGTGCGTTCTTC. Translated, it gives CASSPDTSGELGAFF.

CDR3 loop: CASTPRSGNTIYF. The CDR3, as DNA: TGTGCCAGTACCCCCCGCTCTGGAAACACCATATATTTT. The rearrangement links TRBV19 to TRBJ1-3; D unresolved. This CDR3 has 13 residues. Trimming took 7 bases from V and 0 from J, leaving 7 bases between them. CDR1 and CDR2 (germline): LNHDA, SQIVND (reference sequence).